Sequencing of this T cell receptor (beta chain) was carried out in a study of early T cells in non-severe SARS-CoV-2 infection. TCRdb analysed the 5' RACE reads with MiXCR anew, one entry per CDR3 protein. Among roughly 30,000 distinct CDR3 sequences listed, less than 6.5% were seen once. This clonotype was seen many times. The CDR3 length is 13 residues. V lost 3 bases to trimming and J lost 6 bases, with 10 bases between them. This TCR derives from an adult who was a healthcare worker with PCR-confirmed SARS-CoV-2 infection or an uninfected control (not recorded which). The rearrangement links TRBV12-3 or TRBV12-4 to TRBJ2-3, with no clear D. Here the sequenced sample was whole blood, taken at baseline. The chain's CDR3 is CASSFSWTDTQYF. The DNA of the CDR3 is TGTGCCAGCAGTTTCAGTTGGACGGATACGCAGTATTTT.